What follows describes a single T cell receptor (beta chain). This specimen belongs to a study of tumor T cells in aggressive B-cell lymphoma. Generated by immunoSEQ multiplex PCR, the TCRdb table keeps only in-frame clones and is missing some. Of 950 to 1,100 clones detected, about 93% appear once; the ten largest clones hold over 10%. Per the germline V gene, CDR1 is SNHLY and CDR2 is FYNNEI. The germline V and J ends were trimmed by 6 bases and 0 bases, with 9 bases remaining between them. CDR3 size: 13 residues. The clonotype was recovered from an adult with diffuse large B cell lymphoma. V gene TRBV2 combines with J gene TRBJ2-7; D is undetermined. Source material: tumor tissue. The CDR3 sequence is CASRETFSYEQYF. The CDR3 DNA is TGTGCCAGCAGGGAGACTTTCTCCTACGAGCAGTACTTC.